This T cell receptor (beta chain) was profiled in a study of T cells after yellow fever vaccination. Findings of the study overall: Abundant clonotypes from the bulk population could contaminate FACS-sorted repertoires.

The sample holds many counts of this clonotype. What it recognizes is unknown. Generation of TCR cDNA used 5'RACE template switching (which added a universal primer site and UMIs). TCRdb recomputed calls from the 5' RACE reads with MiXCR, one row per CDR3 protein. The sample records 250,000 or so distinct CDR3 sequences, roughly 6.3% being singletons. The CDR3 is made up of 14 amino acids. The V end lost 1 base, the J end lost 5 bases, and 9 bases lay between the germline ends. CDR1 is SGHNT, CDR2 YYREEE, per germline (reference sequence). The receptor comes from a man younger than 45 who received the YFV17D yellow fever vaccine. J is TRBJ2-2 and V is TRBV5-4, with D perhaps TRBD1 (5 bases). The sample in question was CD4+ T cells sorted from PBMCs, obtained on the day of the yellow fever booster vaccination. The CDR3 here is CASSLQGTTGELFF. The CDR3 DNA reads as TGTGCCAGCAGCTTGCAGGGTACGACCGGGGAGCTGTTTTTT. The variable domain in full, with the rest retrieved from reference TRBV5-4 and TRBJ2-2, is ETGVTQSPTHLIKTRGQQVTLRCSSQSGHNTVSWYQQALGQGPQFIFQYYREEENGRGNFPPRFSGLQFPNYSSELNVNALELDDSALYLCASSLQGTTGELFFGEGSRLTVL.